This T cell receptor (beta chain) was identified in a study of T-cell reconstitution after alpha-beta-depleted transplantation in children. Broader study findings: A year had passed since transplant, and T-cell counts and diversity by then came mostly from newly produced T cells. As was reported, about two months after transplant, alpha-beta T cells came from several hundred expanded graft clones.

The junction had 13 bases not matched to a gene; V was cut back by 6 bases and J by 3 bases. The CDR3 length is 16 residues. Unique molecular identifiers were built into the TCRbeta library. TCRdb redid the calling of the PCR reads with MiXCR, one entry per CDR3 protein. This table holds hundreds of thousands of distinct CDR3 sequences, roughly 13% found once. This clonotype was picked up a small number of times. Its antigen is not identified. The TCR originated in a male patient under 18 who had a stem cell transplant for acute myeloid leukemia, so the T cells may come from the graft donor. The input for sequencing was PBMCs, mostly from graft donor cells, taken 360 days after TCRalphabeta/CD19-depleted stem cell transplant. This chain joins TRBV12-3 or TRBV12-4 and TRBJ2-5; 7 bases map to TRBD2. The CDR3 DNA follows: TGTGCCAGCAGCCCCCTCGGACTAGATTTGAAAGAGACCCAGTACTTC. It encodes CASSPLGLDLKETQYF.